Detailed here is one T cell receptor (beta chain). Its antigen is still unknown. As the method for making TCR beta libraries, quantitative 5'-RACE with molecular barcodes was used. TCRdb re-called the 5' RACE reads with MiXCR, one entry per CDR3 protein. The sample consists of fewer than 250,000 distinct CDR3 sequences, about 10% of them appearing once. The data were taken from a study of CD8 T cells in ankylosing spondylitis. Study-wide points: Earlier studies detected some motif variants in reactive arthritis synovial fluid and blood. There was a TCR beta motif, made of several highly homologous variants, that appeared characteristic of ankylosing spondylitis blood.

The CDR3 sequence is 14 residues long. Germline V gene data show CDR1 as SGHTA and CDR2 as FQGNSA. V was pared by 7 bases and J by 1 base, with 10 bases between. The rearrangement joins TRBV7-2 to TRBJ1-4, with D possibly matching TRBD1 (5 bases). The specimen was blood, either unsorted or a sorted T cell fraction (not recorded which). The TCR sequence derives from a male donor with ankylosing spondylitis or in good health (not recorded which). CDR3 nucleotide sequence: TGTGCCAGCACCCAGAGGGGAACTAATGAAAAACTGTTTTTT. Its translation: CASTQRGTNEKLFF.